The rows below give T cell receptor beta chains drawn from one sample of a study of naive and memory T cell subsets. Via MiXCR, TCRdb re-called the 5' RACE reads, giving one row per CDR3 protein. The repertoire holds about 48,000 distinct CDR3 sequences, with approximately 4.5% as singletons. All receptors come from a female donor in good health. Both conserved end residues are part of each CDR3. D genes are given only for firm matches. Clone size is given for some rows only: seen once, a few or many times, or a class if the clone is expanded.

len: 13; d_gene: NA; v_gene: TRBV2; abundance: many; j_gene: TRBJ2-5; CDR3nt: TGTGCCAGCAGGAGGCTTATAAAAGAGACCCAGTACTTC; CDR3aa: CASRRLIKETQYF
len: 12; d_gene: NA; v_gene: TRBV28; abundance: many; j_gene: TRBJ2-7; CDR3nt: TGTGCCAGCAGGAGGGGAGTTTACGAGCAGTACTTC; CDR3aa: CASRRGVYEQYF
len: 17; d_gene: TRBD2; v_gene: TRBV7-2; abundance: many; j_gene: TRBJ2-2; CDR3nt: TGTGCCAGCAGCCCGGGACTAGCGGGAGGTCACACCGGGGAGCTGTTTTTT; CDR3aa: CASSPGLAGGHTGELFF
len: 11; d_gene: NA; v_gene: TRBV2; abundance: many; j_gene: TRBJ2-1; CDR3nt: TGTGCCAGCAGTGAAACCTCTGTTCAGTTCTTC; CDR3aa: CASSETSVQFF
len: 17; d_gene: NA; v_gene: TRBV28; abundance: few; j_gene: TRBJ1-2; CDR3nt: TGTGCCAGCAGACCACGACCGGGACACCACGCAGGATATGGCGACACCTTC; CDR3aa: CASRPRPGHHAGYGDTF
len: 16; d_gene: NA; v_gene: TRBV3-1; abundance: many; j_gene: TRBJ1-5; CDR3nt: TGTGCCAGCAGCCAAGATTCAGGCAGCCGAAATCAGCCCCAGCATTTT; CDR3aa: CASSQDSGSRNQPQHF
len: 13; d_gene: NA; v_gene: TRBV29-1; abundance: many; j_gene: TRBJ2-5; CDR3nt: TGCAGCGTTTCGACAGATATCCAAGAGACCCAGTACTTC; CDR3aa: CSVSTDIQETQYF
len: 13; d_gene: NA; v_gene: TRBV5-1; abundance: many; j_gene: TRBJ2-5; CDR3nt: TGCGCCAGCAGTCAGGGGGGCCAAGAGACCCAGTACTTC; CDR3aa: CASSQGGQETQYF
len: 18; d_gene: NA; v_gene: TRBV5-1; abundance: many; j_gene: TRBJ2-6; CDR3nt: TGCGCCAGCAGTCTGGACGGTAGCCGCCTGACTGGGGCCAACGTCCTGACTTTC; CDR3aa: CASSLDGSRLTGANVLTF
len: 12; d_gene: NA; v_gene: TRBV29-1; abundance: many; j_gene: TRBJ2-5; CDR3nt: TGCAGCGTTGCCCGATCCCAAGAGACCCAGTACTTC; CDR3aa: CSVARSQETQYF
len: 17; d_gene: TRBD1; v_gene: TRBV27; abundance: NA; j_gene: TRBJ1-5; CDR3nt: TGTGCCAGCAGTTTATCGAATCCAGGGGGCACCGATCAGCCCCAGCATTTT; CDR3aa: CASSLSNPGGTDQPQHF
len: 15; d_gene: NA; v_gene: TRBV11-2; abundance: many; j_gene: TRBJ2-7; CDR3nt: TGTGCCAGCAGAAGGCCCTGGCGTAGCTCCTACGAGCAGTACTTC; CDR3aa: CASRRPWRSSYEQYF
len: 11; d_gene: NA; v_gene: TRBV10-3; abundance: NA; j_gene: TRBJ2-5; CDR3nt: TGTGCCATCAGTGAGTCGAGGCGCCAGTACTTC; CDR3aa: CAISESRRQYF
len: 15; d_gene: TRBD1; v_gene: TRBV29-1; abundance: many; j_gene: TRBJ2-2; CDR3nt: TGCAGCGGAAAACAGGGGCCCTCGAACACCGGGGAGCTGTTTTTT; CDR3aa: CSGKQGPSNTGELFF
len: 15; d_gene: NA; v_gene: TRBV25-1; abundance: many; j_gene: TRBJ2-7; CDR3nt: TGTGCCAGCAGTGAATATGGACTCCCCTCCTACGAGCAGTACTTC; CDR3aa: CASSEYGLPSYEQYF
len: 16; d_gene: TRBD2; v_gene: TRBV5-4; abundance: many; j_gene: TRBJ2-5; CDR3nt: TGTGCCAGCAGCTTGAAACTAGCGGAGAGGGGCGAGACCCAGTACTTC; CDR3aa: CASSLKLAERGETQYF
len: 13; d_gene: TRBD2; v_gene: TRBV20-1; abundance: many; j_gene: TRBJ2-4; CDR3nt: TGCAGTGCTAGACTAGCGGGAAAAAACATTCAGTACTTC; CDR3aa: CSARLAGKNIQYF
len: 14; d_gene: NA; v_gene: TRBV20-1; abundance: many; j_gene: TRBJ1-5; CDR3nt: TGCAGTGCTAGATGGGCACGCAGCAATCAGCCCCAGCATTTT; CDR3aa: CSARWARSNQPQHF
len: 13; d_gene: NA; v_gene: TRBV28; abundance: many; j_gene: TRBJ2-1; CDR3nt: TGTGCCAGCAGTTGGGAGAATCCCAATGAGCAGTTCTTC; CDR3aa: CASSWENPNEQFF
len: 13; d_gene: TRBD1; v_gene: TRBV29-1; abundance: many; j_gene: TRBJ1-1; CDR3nt: TGCAGCGCAACCCAGGGGGCTTTCCCTGAAGCTTTCTTT; CDR3aa: CSATQGAFPEAFF
len: 13; d_gene: NA; v_gene: TRBV12-3/TRBV12-4; abundance: many; j_gene: TRBJ2-5; CDR3nt: TGTGCCAGCAGTTTAGAGGGGGGAGAGACCCAGTACTTC; CDR3aa: CASSLEGGETQYF
len: 18; d_gene: NA; v_gene: TRBV7-2; abundance: many; j_gene: TRBJ2-1; CDR3nt: TGTGCCAGCAGCTTGGGCCTGACAGGTGAGAGGCAGGCCAATGAGCAGTTCTTC; CDR3aa: CASSLGLTGERQANEQFF
len: 15; d_gene: TRBD2; v_gene: TRBV29-1; abundance: many; j_gene: TRBJ2-5; CDR3nt: TGCAGCGTTGGTCTGCGGGAGACTCGGCAAGAGACCCAGTACTTC; CDR3aa: CSVGLRETRQETQYF
len: 17; d_gene: NA; v_gene: TRBV19; abundance: many; j_gene: TRBJ1-1; CDR3nt: TGTGCCAGTAGTATTTTCCAGGGCGCTGCCCGGAACACTGAAGCTTTCTTT; CDR3aa: CASSIFQGAARNTEAFF
len: 15; d_gene: NA; v_gene: TRBV5-4; abundance: many; j_gene: TRBJ2-1; CDR3nt: TGTGCCAGCAGCTTGGGCCCCTCGGTAGCTGGGGAGCAGTTCTTC; CDR3aa: CASSLGPSVAGEQFF
len: 14; d_gene: TRBD2; v_gene: TRBV2; abundance: many; j_gene: TRBJ2-5; CDR3nt: TGTGCCAGCATAAGGCGGGAGGGACAAGAGACCCAGTACTTC; CDR3aa: CASIRREGQETQYF
len: 12; d_gene: NA; v_gene: TRBV5-4; abundance: many; j_gene: TRBJ1-2; CDR3nt: TGTGCCAGCAGCTCCCAGGGTTATGGCTACACCTTC; CDR3aa: CASSSQGYGYTF